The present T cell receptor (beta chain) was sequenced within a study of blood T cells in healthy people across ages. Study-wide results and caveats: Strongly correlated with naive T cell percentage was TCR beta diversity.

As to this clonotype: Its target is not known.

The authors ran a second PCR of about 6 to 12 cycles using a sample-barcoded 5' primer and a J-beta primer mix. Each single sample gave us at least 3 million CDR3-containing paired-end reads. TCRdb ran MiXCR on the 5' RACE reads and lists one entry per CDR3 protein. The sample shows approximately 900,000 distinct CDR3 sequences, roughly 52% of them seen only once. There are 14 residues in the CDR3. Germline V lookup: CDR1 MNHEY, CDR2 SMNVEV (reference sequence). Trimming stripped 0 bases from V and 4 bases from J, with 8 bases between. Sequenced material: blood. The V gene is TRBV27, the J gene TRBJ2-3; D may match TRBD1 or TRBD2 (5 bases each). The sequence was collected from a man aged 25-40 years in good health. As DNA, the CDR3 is TGTGCCAGCAGTTTATCAGGGACCCCAGATACGCAGTATTTT. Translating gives CASSLSGTPDTQYF.